A single count supports the clone carrying this T cell receptor beta chain. Germline assignment: CDR1 MNHEY and CDR2 SVGAGI. There are 13 residues in the CDR3. After removal of 8 bases from V and 3 bases from J, the junction contained 6 bases not matched to a gene. This record belongs to a study of blood T cell repertoires in COVID-19. The data were produced by immunoSEQ multiplex PCR, yet TCRdb's version contains in-frame clones alone and is incomplete. The sample lists approximately 330,000 clones, approximately 86% seen once, with about 4.2% in the top ten. The chain links TRBV6-5 to TRBJ2-7; 8 bases map to TRBD1. Sequencing was done on a sample of PBMCs or T cells enriched from blood (not recorded which). This clonotype originated in a woman in her thirties or forties with acute COVID-19. CDR3 nucleotides: TGTGCCAGCTTACAGGGGGTCGACTACGAGCAGTACTTC. Protein: CASLQGVDYEQYF.